This TCR beta chain stems from a study of blood T cell repertoires in COVID-19. In the study overall: Sources were T cells, B-cell-depleted T cells, or PBMCs; the material itself was cDNA or gDNA.

Ages ranged from roughly 18 to 100 years, with residence in around 24 US areas. Assignments of participants to cohorts depended upon their own reported clinical history. In the authors' methods: Reference gene primer amplification in the assay estimated nucleated cell counts. The table came from immunoSEQ multiplex PCR; TCRdb's copy has only in-frame clones and leaves some out. V, J and clone size are taken as reported in that table, and D and trimming were inferred from the DNA itself. The sample lists some 220,000 clones, more than 80% occurring once. This CDR3 is 13 amino acids long. The V segment lost 7 bases and the J segment 4 bases; nucleotides outside the gene matches: 6.

The sample taken for sequencing was PBMCs or T cells enriched from blood (not recorded which). J is TRBJ1-2 and V is TRBV12-3 or TRBV12-4, with 7 bases lining up with TRBD1. This sequence originates from a woman in her late teens or twenties in a cohort exposed to, infected with or recovered from COVID-19 (not recorded which). CDR3 coding DNA: TGTGCCAGCACCGAAGGGGGCCTCTATGGCTACACCTTC. Protein: CASTEGGLYGYTF.